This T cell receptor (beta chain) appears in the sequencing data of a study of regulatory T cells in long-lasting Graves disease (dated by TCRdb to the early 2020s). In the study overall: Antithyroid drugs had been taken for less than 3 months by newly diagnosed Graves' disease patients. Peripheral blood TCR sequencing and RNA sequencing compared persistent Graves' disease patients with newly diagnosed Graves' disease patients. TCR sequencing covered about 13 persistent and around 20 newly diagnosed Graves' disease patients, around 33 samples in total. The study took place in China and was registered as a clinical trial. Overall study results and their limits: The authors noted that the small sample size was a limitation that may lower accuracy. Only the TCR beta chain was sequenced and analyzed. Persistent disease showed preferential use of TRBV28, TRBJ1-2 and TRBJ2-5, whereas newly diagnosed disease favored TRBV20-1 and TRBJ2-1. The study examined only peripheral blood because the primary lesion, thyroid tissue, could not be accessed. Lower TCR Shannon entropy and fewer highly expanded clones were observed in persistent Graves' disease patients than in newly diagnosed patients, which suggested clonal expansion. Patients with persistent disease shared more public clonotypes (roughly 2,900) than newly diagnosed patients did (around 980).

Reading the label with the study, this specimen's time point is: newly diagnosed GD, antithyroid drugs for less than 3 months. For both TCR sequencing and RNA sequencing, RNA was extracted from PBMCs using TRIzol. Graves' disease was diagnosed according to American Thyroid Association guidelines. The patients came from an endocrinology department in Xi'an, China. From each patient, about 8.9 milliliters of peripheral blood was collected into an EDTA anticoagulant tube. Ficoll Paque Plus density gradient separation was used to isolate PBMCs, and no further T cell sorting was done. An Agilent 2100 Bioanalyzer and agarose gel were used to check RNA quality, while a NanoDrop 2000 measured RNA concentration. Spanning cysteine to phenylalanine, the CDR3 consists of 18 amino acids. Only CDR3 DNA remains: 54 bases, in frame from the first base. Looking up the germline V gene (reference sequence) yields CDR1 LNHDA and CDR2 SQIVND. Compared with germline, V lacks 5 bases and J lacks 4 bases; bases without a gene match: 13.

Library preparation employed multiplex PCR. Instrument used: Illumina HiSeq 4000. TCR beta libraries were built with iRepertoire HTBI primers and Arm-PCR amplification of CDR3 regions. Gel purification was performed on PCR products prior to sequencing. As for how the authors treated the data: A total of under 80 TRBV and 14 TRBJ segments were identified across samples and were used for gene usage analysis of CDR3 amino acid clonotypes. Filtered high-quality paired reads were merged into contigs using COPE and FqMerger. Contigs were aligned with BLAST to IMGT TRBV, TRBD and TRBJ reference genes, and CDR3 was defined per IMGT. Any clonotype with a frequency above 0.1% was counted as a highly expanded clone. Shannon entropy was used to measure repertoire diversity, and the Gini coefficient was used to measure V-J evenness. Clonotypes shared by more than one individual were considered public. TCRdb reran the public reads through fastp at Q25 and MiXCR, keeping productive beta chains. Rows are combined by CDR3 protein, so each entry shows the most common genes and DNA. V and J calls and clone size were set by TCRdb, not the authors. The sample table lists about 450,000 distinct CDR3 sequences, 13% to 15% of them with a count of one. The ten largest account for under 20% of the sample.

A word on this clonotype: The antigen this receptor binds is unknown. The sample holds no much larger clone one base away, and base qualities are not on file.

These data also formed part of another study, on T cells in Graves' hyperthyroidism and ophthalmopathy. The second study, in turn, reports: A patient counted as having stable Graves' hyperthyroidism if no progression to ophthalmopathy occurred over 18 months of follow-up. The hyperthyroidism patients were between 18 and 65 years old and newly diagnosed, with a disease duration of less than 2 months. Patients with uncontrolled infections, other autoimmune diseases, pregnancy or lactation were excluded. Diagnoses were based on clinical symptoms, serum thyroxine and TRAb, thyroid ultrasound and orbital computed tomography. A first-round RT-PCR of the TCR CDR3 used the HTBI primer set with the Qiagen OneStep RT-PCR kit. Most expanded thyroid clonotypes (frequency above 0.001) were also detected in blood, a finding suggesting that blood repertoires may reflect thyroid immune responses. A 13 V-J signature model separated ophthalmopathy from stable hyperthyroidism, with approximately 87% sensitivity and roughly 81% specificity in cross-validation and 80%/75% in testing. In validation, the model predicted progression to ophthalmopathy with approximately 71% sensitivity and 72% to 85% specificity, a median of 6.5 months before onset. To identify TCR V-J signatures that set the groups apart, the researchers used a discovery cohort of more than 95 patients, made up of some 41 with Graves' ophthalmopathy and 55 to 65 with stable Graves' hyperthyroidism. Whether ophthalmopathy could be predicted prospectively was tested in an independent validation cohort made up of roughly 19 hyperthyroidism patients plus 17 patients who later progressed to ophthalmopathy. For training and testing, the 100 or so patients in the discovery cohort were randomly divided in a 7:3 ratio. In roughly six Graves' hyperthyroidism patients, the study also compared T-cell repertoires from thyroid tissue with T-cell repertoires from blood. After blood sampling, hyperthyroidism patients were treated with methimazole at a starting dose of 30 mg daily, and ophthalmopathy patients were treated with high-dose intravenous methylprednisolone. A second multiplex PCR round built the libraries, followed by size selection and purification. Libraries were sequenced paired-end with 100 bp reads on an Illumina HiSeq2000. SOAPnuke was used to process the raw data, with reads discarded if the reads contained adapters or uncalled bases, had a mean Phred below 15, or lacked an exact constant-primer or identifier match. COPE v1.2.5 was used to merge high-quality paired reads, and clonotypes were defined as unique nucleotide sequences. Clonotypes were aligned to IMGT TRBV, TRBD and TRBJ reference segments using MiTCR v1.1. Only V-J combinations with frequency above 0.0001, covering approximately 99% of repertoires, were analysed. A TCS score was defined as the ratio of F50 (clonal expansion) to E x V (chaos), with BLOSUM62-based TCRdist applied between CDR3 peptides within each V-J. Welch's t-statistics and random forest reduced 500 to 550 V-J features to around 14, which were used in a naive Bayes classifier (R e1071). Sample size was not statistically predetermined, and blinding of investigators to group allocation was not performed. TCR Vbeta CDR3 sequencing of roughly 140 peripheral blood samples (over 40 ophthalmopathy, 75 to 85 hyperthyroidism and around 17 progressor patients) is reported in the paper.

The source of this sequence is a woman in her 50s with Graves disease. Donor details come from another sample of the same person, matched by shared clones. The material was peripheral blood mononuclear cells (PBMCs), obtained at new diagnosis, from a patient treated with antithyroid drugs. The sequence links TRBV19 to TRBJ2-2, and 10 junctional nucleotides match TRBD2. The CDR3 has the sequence CASSPSGTSAPGTGELFF. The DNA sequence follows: TGTGCCAGTAGTCCATCCGGGACTAGCGCCCCGGGCACCGGGGAGCTGTTTTTT.